Presented here are 26 T cell receptor beta chains from one specimen sequenced in a study of radiotherapy plus CTLA-4 blockade in lung cancer. Profiling relied on immunoSEQ multiplex PCR, and the TCRdb table lists in-frame clones only, not all of them. The sample holds roughly 120,000 clones, 78% seen once. The starting material was peripheral blood, obtained from a patient treated with radiotherapy plus ipilimumab. The receptor set was obtained from a human donor with non-small cell lung cancer who had a partial response to radiotherapy plus ipilimumab.

This sequence joins TRBV18 and TRBJ1-2; the D is unclear. V gave up 4 bases and J gave up 3 bases, with 6 bases separating them. The germline gives CDR1 KGHSH, CDR2 LQKENI. The CDR3 is 12 amino acids. CDR3 protein: CASSREDYGYTF. CDR3 nucleotide sequence: TGTGCCAGCTCACGGGAGGACTATGGCTACACCTTC.

This chain links TRBV5-4 with TRBJ2-3; TRBD2 agrees at 14 bases. Germline V lookup: CDR1 SGHNT, CDR2 YYREEE (reference sequence). The CDR3 extends over 17 amino acids. V dropped 5 bases and J dropped 1; count of bases not matched to a gene: 6. The CDR3, as DNA: TGTGCCAGCAGAAAGGGACTAGCGGGAGAAGGCACAGATACGCAGTATTTT. Amino acid sequence: CASRKGLAGEGTDTQYF.

J is TRBJ1-4 and V is TRBV27, with D possibly TRBD1 on 6 matching bases. Trimming removed 7 bases from V and 8 bases from J, with 20 bases in between. Germline assignment: CDR1 MNHEY and CDR2 SMNVEV (reference sequence). The CDR3 extends over 15 amino acids. The CDR3 coding sequence is TGTGCCAGCACCCTGAATGGGGGCGGTGGGGAAAAACTGTTTTTT. Translated, it gives CASTLNGGGGEKLFF.

The chain employs TRBV11-3 and TRBJ1-2, with D perhaps matching TRBD1 (6 bases). The CDR3 loop spans 15 amino acids. Germline V CDR1 and CDR2: SGHNT, YENEEA. V lost 5 bases, J lost 1 base, and 14 bases lay in between. The CDR3 sequence is CASSTGQGNNYGYTF. The CDR3 nucleotides are TGTGCCAGCAGCACGGGGCAGGGGAATAACTATGGCTACACCTTC.

The chain joins TRBV28 to TRBJ1-1; tentatively, D is TRBD1 (6 bases). V lost 6 bases, J lost 7 bases, and 18 bases lay in between. Per the germline V gene, CDR1 is MDHEN and CDR2 is SYDVKM. There are 14 residues in the CDR3. The chain's CDR3 is CASSPSLQGSEAFF. The CDR3 DNA reads TGTGCCAGCAGCCCCTCGCTTCAGGGGAGTGAAGCTTTCTTT.

About this clone itself: The sample has other DNA sequences that encode this CDR3 too. The J gene is TRBJ1-3, the V gene TRBV11-2; D is unresolved. The CDR3 spans 14 residues. The germline V gene encodes CDR1 SGHAT and CDR2 FQNNGV. V gave up 6 bases and J gave up 0 bases, with 9 bases separating them. In nucleotides, the CDR3 is TGTGCCAGCAGTCGAGGTGGCTCTGGAAACACCATATATTTT. Protein product: CASSRGGSGNTIYF. The complete variable domain, with remaining parts taken from reference TRBV11-2 and TRBJ1-3, reads EAGVAQSPRYKIIEKRQSVAFWCNPISGHATLYWYQQILGQGPKLLIQFQNNGVVDDSQLPKDRFSAERLKGVDSTLKIQPAKLEDSAVYLCASSRGGSGNTIYFGEGSWLTVV.

The CDR3 loop reads CASSVEPDTEAFF. CDR3 DNA sequence: TGTGCCAGCAGCGTAGAACCGGACACTGAAGCTTTCTTT. The gene calls are TRBV9 and TRBJ1-1; D is ambiguous. The length of the CDR3 is 13 residues. Germline V CDR1 and CDR2: SGDLS, YYNGEE. With 0 bases removed from V and 3 bases from J, the gap between germline ends came to 6 bases.

This chain joins TRBV6-6 and TRBJ1-3, with D perhaps TRBD1 (5 bases). The V end lost 2 bases, the J end lost 4 bases, and 15 bases lay between the germline ends. CDR3 length: 16 amino acids. CDR1 is MNHNY and CDR2 is SVGAGI in the germline V gene (reference sequence). This chain's CDR3 is CASSYQGPKPGNTIYF. In DNA, the CDR3 is TGTGCCAGCAGTTACCAGGGCCCGAAGCCGGGAAACACCATATATTTT.

This clone was observed a few times. CDR3 sequence: CASSYSWSYIDNEQFF. DNA of the CDR3: TGTGCCAGCAGTTACTCGTGGAGTTACATCGACAATGAGCAGTTCTTC. The genes are TRBV6-5 and TRBJ2-1; D not resolved. Trimming stripped 0 bases from V and 5 bases from J, with 14 bases between. CDR1 and CDR2 from the germline V gene are MNHEY and SVGAGI. The CDR3 is 16 amino acids.

CDR3 nucleotide sequence: TGCAGCGTTTCAGCGGGAACCCAAGAGACCCAGTACTTC. Translation gives CSVSAGTQETQYF. J is TRBJ2-5 and V is TRBV29-1; 7 bases map to TRBD2. This CDR3 contains 13 residues. CDR1 and CDR2 from the germline V gene are SQVTM and ANQGSEA. V lost 5 bases and J lost 1; bases outside the gene matches: 4. The variable domain in full, completed from reference TRBV29-1 and TRBJ2-5, reads SAVISQKPSRDICQRGTSLTIQCQVDSQVTMMFWYRQQPGQSLTLIATANQGSEATYESGFVIDKFPISRPNLTFSTLTVSNMSPEDSSIYLCSVSAGTQETQYFGPGTRLLVL.

The chain is built from TRBV20-1 and TRBJ2-7, with D possibly matching TRBD2 (5 bases). Germline V CDR1 and CDR2: DFQATT, SNEGSKA (reference sequence). The CDR3 length is 11 residues. This chain's CDR3 is CGIASTYEQYV. CDR3 coding DNA: TGCGGAATAGCGTCTACCTACGAGCAGTACGTC.

The chain combines TRBV7-9 with TRBJ2-3, with 8 positions matching TRBD1. With V trimmed by 7 bases and J by 3 bases, 9 bases remained unmatched. This CDR3 is built from 15 residues. Germline V gene sequence: CDR1 SEHNR, CDR2 FQNEAQ (reference sequence). CDR3 coding DNA: TGTGCCAGCACCCTTTCCAGGGACAGGACAGATACGCAGTATTTT. Translation: CASTLSRDRTDTQYF.

The rearrangement joins TRBV9 to TRBJ2-2; weak D call: TRBD1 (6 bases). This CDR3 is built from 14 residues. Trimming took off 3 bases at V and 8 bases at J, with 14 bases between the two ends. Germline CDR1 reads SGDLS; CDR2 reads YYNGEE. The CDR3 nucleotides read TGTGCCAGCAGCGCGGGACAATTAGGGGGGGAGCTGTTTTTT. It is translated as CASSAGQLGGELFF. The entire variable domain, with the rest obtained from reference TRBV9 and TRBJ2-2, is as follows: DSGVTQTPKHLITATGQRVTLRCSPRSGDLSVYWYQQSLDQGLQFLIQYYNGEERAKGNILERFSAQQFPDLHSELNLSSLELGDSALYFCASSAGQLGGELFFGEGSRLTVL.

The chain combines TRBV19 with TRBJ2-1, with 14 positions matching TRBD2. V was clipped by 5 bases and J by 6 bases; unmatched bases: 18. Germline CDR1 LNHDA, CDR2 SQIVND (reference sequence). The CDR3 is 20 amino acids. CDR3 protein: CASSSLRGGTSGGAVNEQFF. Here the CDR3 DNA reads TGTGCCAGTAGTTCTCTGAGAGGCGGGACTAGCGGGGGAGCAGTCAATGAGCAGTTCTTC.

The chain joins TRBV7-9 to TRBJ2-5, with 7 bases matching TRBD1. The CDR3 sequence is 14 residues long. Germline lookup yields CDR1 SEHNR and CDR2 FQNEAQ (reference sequence). Trimming took 10 bases from V and 2 from J; bases not matched to a gene: 10. This chain's CDR3 is CAIQSPGQQETQYF. DNA for the CDR3: TGTGCCATCCAAAGTCCGGGACAGCAAGAGACCCAGTACTTC.

The rearrangement links TRBV6-5 to TRBJ1-2; 12 bases align to TRBD1. The germline V gene encodes CDR1 MNHEY and CDR2 SVGAGI. V lost 5 bases and J lost 4; bases outside the gene matches: 5. The CDR3 extends over 15 amino acids. The CDR3 here is CASSGGTGGGYGYTF. DNA for the CDR3: TGTGCCAGCAGTGGGGGGACAGGGGGCGGCTATGGCTACACCTTC.

The chain joins TRBV6-5 to TRBJ1-1; possible D gene TRBD1, 6 bases. CDR3 length: 13 residues. Germline CDR1 and CDR2: MNHEY and SVGAGI. Trimming left V 7 bases short and J 5 bases short, with 14 bases between. CDR3 in amino acids: CASTKGDMTEAFF. The CDR3 DNA reads TGTGCCAGCACCAAGGGGGACATGACTGAAGCTTTCTTT.

The chain carries TRBV6-5 and TRBJ2-2; TRBD2 matches 12 bases. The junction had 7 bases not matched to a gene; V was cut back by 4 bases and J by 7 bases. The CDR3 is made up of 16 amino acids. Germline V gene lookup returns CDR1 MNHEY and CDR2 SVGAGI. CDR3 DNA sequence: TGTGCCAGCAGTTCGCTAGCGGGAGGGCCGATCGGGGAGCTGTTTTTT. This codes for CASSSLAGGPIGELFF.

This clone appeared a few times. For the CDR3, the DNA is TGTGCCATCAGGGGGACAGGGGACACAGATACGCAGTATTTT. Protein sequence: CAIRGTGDTDTQYF. The chain employs TRBV10-3 and TRBJ2-3; the match to TRBD1 covers 10 bases. The CDR3 contains 14 residues. Germline CDR1 ENHRY, CDR2 SYGVKD. V was pared by 6 bases and J by 2 bases, with 2 bases of the junction left unmatched.

In nucleotides, the CDR3 is TGTGCCAGCAGCCTCCAGCGGATCTATGGCTACACCTTC. This codes for CASSLQRIYGYTF. The genes are TRBV28 and TRBJ1-2; D gene uncertain. V lost 6 bases to trimming and J lost 4 bases, with 12 bases between them. The germline V gene has CDR1 MDHEN and CDR2 SYDVKM. CDR3 size: 13 residues.

V gene TRBV7-2 combines with J gene TRBJ2-2, with 12 bases that match TRBD1. After removal of 1 base from V and 5 bases from J, the junction contained 8 bases not matched to a gene. Germline V gene data show CDR1 as SGHTA and CDR2 as FQGNSA. The CDR3 totals 18 residues. CDR3 amino acids: CASSLDRGTGGRTGELFF. The DNA of the CDR3 is TGTGCCAGCAGCTTAGATCGGGGGACAGGGGGCCGGACCGGGGAGCTGTTTTTT.

This chain links TRBV6-1 with TRBJ2-7, with TRBD2 identical over 7 bases. Germline CDR1 is MNHNS and CDR2 is SASEGT. This CDR3 region has 14 residues. The V and J ends lost 5 bases and 3 bases, in that order; junction bases with no gene match: 7. CDR3: CASSFGTNRYEQYV. The CDR3 DNA reads TGTGCCAGCAGTTTTGGGACTAACCGCTACGAGCAGTACGTC.

V gene TRBV7-8 combines with J gene TRBJ1-2, with TRBD1 identical over 12 bases. Germline values: CDR1 SGHVS, CDR2 FQNEAQ. The junction had 11 bases not matched to a gene; V was cut back by 5 bases and J by 4 bases. The CDR3 is made up of 17 amino acids. CDR3 loop: CASSGPGQGAGSYGYTF. The DNA for the CDR3 is TGTGCCAGCAGCGGGCCGGGACAGGGGGCGGGTAGCTATGGCTACACCTTC. Full variable domain (missing parts from reference TRBV7-8 and TRBJ1-2): GAGVSQSPRYKVAKRGQDVALRCDPISGHVSLFWYQQALGQGPEFLTYFQNEAQLDKSGLPSDRFFAERPEGSVSTLKIQRTQQEDSAVYLCASSGPGQGAGSYGYTFGSGTRLTVV.

The V call is TRBV30, the J call TRBJ2-1; 8 bases are shared with TRBD1. The V and J ends lost 1 base and 2 bases, in that order; junction bases with no gene match: 7. The CDR3 runs 16 residues. Germline V gene sequence: CDR1 GTSNPN, CDR2 SVGIG (reference sequence). DNA for the CDR3: TGTGCCTGGAGTGAAAGGGACAGGAAAGCCTACAATGAGCAGTTCTTC. Amino acids: CAWSERDRKAYNEQFF.

The chain uses TRBV27 and TRBJ2-1; D unclear. V lost 4 bases and J lost 4, with 14 bases in between. The CDR3 runs to 15 residues. Germline CDR1 is MNHEY and CDR2 is SMNVEV (reference sequence). The chain's CDR3 is CASSSKYPLYNEQFF. The CDR3 coding sequence is TGTGCCAGCAGTTCAAAATATCCTCTATACAATGAGCAGTTCTTC.

The chain joins TRBV2 to TRBJ1-2, with D unresolved. Deletions cut 5 bases from V and 2 bases from J, with 9 bases between. The CDR3 is made up of 13 amino acids. CDR1 is SNHLY and CDR2 is FYNNEI in the germline V gene. In DNA form, the CDR3 reads TGTGCCAGCAGTCTAGACCTCAACTATGGCTACACCTTC. Translated, it gives CASSLDLNYGYTF.